The TCR beta chain described here comes from a study of shared clonotypes between healthy human individuals. Across the whole study: Per donor, CD8 memory used one plate, CD8 naive used two, CD4 memory used three and CD4 naive used three.

CDR1 and CDR2 from the germline V gene are SGHTA and FQGNSA. The germline V and J ends were trimmed by 1 base and 6 bases, with 10 bases remaining between them. The CDR3 contains 13 residues. General study findings and limits: The study generally estimated greater richness for naive than memory subsets. Tissues were not sampled, only blood, and their repertoires likely differ.

Selected positively for CCR7 and CD45RO-negative, naive CD8 cells excluded terminally differentiated effector memory CD45RA+ cells. As for this clone: Its specificity is unknown.

Every immunoSEQ plate was one replicate of a subset's evenly spread DNA. Sequencing was performed with immunoSEQ multiplex PCR; in TCRdb, only in-frame clones are kept and a portion is missing. The sample lists 2 million to 2.5 million clones, roughly 94% occurring once. The clonotype comes from a man aged 18 to 30 in good health. The genes are TRBV7-2 and TRBJ2-7; a weak D match, TRBD1 (5 bases). The sequencing input was naive CD8+ T cells sorted from blood. The CDR3 coding sequence is TGTGCCAGCAGCTTAGTCAGACAGAGCGAGCAGTACTTC. This gives the protein CASSLVRQSEQYF.